This T cell receptor (beta chain) was captured by sequencing in a study of blood T cell repertoires in COVID-19. Study in general: The United States, Italy and Spain provided the acute and convalescent COVID-19 samples. Sample material is recorded as cDNA or gDNA derived from T cells, B-cell-depleted T cells, or PBMCs.

Original data processing: Reference gene primer amplification yielded estimated nucleated cell counts. Profiling relied on immunoSEQ multiplex PCR, and the TCRdb table lists in-frame clones only, not all of them. From that table come the V and J calls and clone size; the DNA was used to work out D and trimming. The table includes 200,000 to 250,000 clones, under 85% detected once. During active infection, Seattle patients enrolled and were then monitored through disease. The J segment lost 4 bases and the V segment lost 4 bases, leaving 2 bases of the junction unmatched. Germline CDR1 SGDLS, CDR2 YYNGEE. The CDR3 totals 15 residues.

This clonotype was sampled from a woman aged 80 or over with COVID-19, enrolled during active disease. The V gene is TRBV9, the J gene TRBJ1-6; 10 bases agree with TRBD1. The source material was peripheral blood. The CDR3 is CASSTDRGYNSPLHF. CDR3 DNA: TGTGCCAGCAGCACGGACAGGGGGTATAATTCACCCCTCCACTTT.